The clone carrying this T cell receptor (beta chain) was picked up one time. The data stem from a study of memory CD4+ T cells and cytomegalovirus serostatus. Germline assignment: CDR1 MNHNS and CDR2 SASEGT. The CDR3 consists of 13 residues. Between the trimmed V and J ends, which lost 3 bases and 2 bases, there was a span of 7 bases. Single viable CD3+CD4+CD8-CD45RO+ cells were sorted as the memory CD4+ T cells. Clones were sequenced by immunoSEQ multiplex PCR, and TCRdb holds only the in-frame ones, with some missing. The sample has about 45,000 clones; just under 80% are singletons. The sample taken for sequencing was memory CD4+ T cells from blood. The V call is TRBV6-1, the J call TRBJ1-2; the D is unclear. The receptor's source is an adult in good health and CMV-seronegative. The CDR3 region has the DNA TGTGCCAGCAGTGACACCCTAAACTATGGCTACACCTTC. It yields the protein CASSDTLNYGYTF.